This T cell receptor beta chain derives from a study of Ad26.COV2.S vaccination and SARS-CoV-2 variants. Overall study: The study gave Ad26.COV2.S intramuscularly, once or twice 56 days apart.

Specified treatment: over 15 received Ad26.COV2.S at low or high dose, single or two shots; about 5 received placebo; per-sample allocation not given. Following the first vaccine or placebo injection, samples were taken on day 63. The individual, an adult aged 18-55 years, was a donor in Boston. Germline V lookup: CDR1 SGHRS, CDR2 YFSETQ. Trimming took 3 bases from V and 4 from J, leaving 18 bases between them. The CDR3 contains 16 residues. Sequencing was performed with immunoSEQ multiplex PCR; in TCRdb, only in-frame clones are kept and a portion is missing. The table includes 410,000 or so clones, over 75% detected once.

The sequence derives from a person between 18 and 59 years old who received the Ad26.COV2.S COVID-19 vaccine or a placebo. The chain recombines TRBV5-1 with TRBJ2-3; tentatively, D is TRBD1 (5 bases). The material was peripheral blood, obtained in a trial of Ad26.COV2.S vaccine versus placebo. CDR3 residues: CASSSQIPGYADTQYF. CDR3 DNA sequence: TGCGCCAGCAGCTCCCAAATACCAGGGTATGCAGATACGCAGTATTTT.